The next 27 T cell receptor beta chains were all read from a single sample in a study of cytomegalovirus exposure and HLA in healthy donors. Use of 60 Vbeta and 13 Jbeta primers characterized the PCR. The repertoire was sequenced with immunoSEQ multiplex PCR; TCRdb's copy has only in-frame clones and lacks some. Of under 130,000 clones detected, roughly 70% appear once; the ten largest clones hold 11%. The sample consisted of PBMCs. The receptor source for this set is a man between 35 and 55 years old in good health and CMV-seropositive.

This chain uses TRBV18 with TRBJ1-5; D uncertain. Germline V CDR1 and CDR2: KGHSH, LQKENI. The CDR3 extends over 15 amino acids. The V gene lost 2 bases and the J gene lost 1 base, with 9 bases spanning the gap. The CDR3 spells CASSPGAPSNQPQHF. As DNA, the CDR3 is TGTGCCAGCTCACCAGGAGCCCCGAGCAATCAGCCCCAGCATTTT. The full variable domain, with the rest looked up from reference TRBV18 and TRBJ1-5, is NAGVMQNPRHLVRRRGQEARLRCSPMKGHSHVYWYRQLPEEGLKFMVYLQKENIIDESGMPKERFSAEFPKEGPSILRIQQVVRGDSAAYFCASSPGAPSNQPQHFGDGTRLSIL.

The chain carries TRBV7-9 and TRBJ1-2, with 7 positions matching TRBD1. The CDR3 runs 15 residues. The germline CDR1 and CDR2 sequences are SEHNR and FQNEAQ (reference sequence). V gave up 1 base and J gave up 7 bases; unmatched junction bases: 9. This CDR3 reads CASSLGSRGESGYTF. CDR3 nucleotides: TGTGCCAGCAGCTTAGGAAGCAGGGGGGAGAGTGGCTACACCTTC.

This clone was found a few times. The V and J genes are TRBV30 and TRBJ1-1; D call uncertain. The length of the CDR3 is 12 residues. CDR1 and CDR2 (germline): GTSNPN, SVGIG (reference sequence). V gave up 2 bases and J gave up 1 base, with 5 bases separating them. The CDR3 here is CAWSLGNTEAFF. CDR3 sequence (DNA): TGTGCCTGGAGTCTCGGGAACACTGAAGCTTTCTTT.

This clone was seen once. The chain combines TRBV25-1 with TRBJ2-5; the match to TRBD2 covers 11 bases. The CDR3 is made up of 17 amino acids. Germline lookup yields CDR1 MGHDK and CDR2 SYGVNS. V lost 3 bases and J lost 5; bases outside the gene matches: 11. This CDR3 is CASSDDTRTSGWETQYF. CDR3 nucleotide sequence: TGTGCCAGCAGTGACGATACAAGGACTAGCGGGTGGGAGACCCAGTACTTC. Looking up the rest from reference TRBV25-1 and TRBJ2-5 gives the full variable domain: EADIYQTPRYLVIGTGKKITLECSQTMGHDKMYWYQQDPGMELHLIHYSYGVNSTEKGDLSSESTVSRIRTEHFPLTLESARPSHTSQYLCASSDDTRTSGWETQYFGPGTRLLVL.

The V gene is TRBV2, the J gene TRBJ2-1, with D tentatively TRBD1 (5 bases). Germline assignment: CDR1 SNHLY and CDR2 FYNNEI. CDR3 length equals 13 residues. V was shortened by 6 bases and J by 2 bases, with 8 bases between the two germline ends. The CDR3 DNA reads TGTGCCAGCAGCAGGGCTCCCTACAATGAGCAGTTCTTC. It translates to CASSRAPYNEQFF.

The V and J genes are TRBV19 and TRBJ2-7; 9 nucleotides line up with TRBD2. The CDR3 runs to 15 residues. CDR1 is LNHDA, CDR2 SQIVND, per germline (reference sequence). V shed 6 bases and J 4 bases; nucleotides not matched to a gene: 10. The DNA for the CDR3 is TGTGCCAGTAGATCTACAGCGGGGGGCCCATACGAGCAGTACTTC. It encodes CASRSTAGGPYEQYF.

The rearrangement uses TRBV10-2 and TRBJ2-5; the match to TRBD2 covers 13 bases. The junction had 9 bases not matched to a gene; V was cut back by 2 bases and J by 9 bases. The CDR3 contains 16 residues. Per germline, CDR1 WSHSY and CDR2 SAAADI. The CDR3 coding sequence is TGCGCCAGCAGTGAGCTACTAGCGGGAGGGCCCAGGGCCCAGTACTTC. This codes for CASSELLAGGPRAQYF.

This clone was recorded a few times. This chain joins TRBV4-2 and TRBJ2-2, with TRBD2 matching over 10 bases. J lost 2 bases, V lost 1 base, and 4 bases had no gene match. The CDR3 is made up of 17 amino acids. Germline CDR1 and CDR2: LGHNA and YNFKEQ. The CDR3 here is CASSQGLAGFNTGELFF. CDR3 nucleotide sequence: TGTGCCAGCAGCCAAGGACTAGCGGGTTTCAACACCGGGGAGCTGTTTTTT.

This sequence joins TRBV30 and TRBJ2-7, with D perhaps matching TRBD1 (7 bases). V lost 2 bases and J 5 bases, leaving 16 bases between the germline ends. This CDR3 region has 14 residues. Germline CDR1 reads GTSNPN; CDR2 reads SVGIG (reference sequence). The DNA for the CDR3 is TGTGCCTGGAGTATGCAGGGGGGATTTAACGAGCAGTACTTC. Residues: CAWSMQGGFNEQYF.

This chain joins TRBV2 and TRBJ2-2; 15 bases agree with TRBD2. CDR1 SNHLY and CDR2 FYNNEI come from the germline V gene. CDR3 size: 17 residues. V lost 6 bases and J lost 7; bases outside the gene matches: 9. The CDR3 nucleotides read TGTGCCAGCAGGGCCGGACTAGCGGGAGGGCCTAGCGGGGAGCTGTTTTTT. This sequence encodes CASRAGLAGGPSGELFF. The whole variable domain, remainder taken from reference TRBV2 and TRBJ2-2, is EPEVTQTPSHQVTQMGQEVILRCVPISNHLYFYWYRQILGQKVEFLVSFYNNEISEKSEIFDDQFSVERPDGSNFTLKIRSTKLEDSAMYFCASRAGLAGGPSGELFFGEGSRLTVL.

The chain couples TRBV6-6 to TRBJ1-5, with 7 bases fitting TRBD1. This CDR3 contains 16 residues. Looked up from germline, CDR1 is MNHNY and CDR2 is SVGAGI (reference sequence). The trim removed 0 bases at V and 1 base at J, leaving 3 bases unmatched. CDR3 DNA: TGTGCCAGCAGTTACTCGGGCAGGGGGAGCAATCAGCCCCAGCATTTT. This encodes CASSYSGRGSNQPQHF.

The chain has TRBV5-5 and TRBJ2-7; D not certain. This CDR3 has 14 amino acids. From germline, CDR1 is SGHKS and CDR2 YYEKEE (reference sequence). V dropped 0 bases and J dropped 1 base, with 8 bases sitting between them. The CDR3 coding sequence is TGTGCCAGCAGCTTGGGTCCGGGTTCCTACGAGCAGTACTTC. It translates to CASSLGPGSYEQYF.

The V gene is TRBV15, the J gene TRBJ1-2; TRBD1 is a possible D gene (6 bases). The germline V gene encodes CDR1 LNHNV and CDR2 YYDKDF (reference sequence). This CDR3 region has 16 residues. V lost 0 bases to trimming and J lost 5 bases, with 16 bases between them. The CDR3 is CATSRDLGGAQYGYTF. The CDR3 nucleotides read TGTGCCACCAGCAGAGATCTTGGGGGGGCTCAGTATGGCTACACCTTC.

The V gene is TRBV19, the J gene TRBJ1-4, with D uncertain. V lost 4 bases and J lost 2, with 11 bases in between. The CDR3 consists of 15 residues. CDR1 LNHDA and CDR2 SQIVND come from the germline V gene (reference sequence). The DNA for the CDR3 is TGTGCCAGTAGTAGCTCCGCGGTCACTAATGAAAAACTGTTTTTT. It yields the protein CASSSSAVTNEKLFF.

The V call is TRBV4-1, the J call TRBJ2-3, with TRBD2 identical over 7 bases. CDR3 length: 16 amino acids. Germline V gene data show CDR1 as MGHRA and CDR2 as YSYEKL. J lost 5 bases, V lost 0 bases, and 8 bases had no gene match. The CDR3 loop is CASSQELRELGDTQYF. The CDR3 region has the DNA TGCGCCAGCAGCCAAGAACTGCGGGAGTTAGGAGATACGCAGTATTTT.

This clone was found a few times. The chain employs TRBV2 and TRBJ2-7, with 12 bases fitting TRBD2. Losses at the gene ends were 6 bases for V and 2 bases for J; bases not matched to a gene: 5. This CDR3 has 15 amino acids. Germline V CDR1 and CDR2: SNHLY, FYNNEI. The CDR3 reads CASRNGLAGTYEQYF. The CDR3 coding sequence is TGTGCCAGCAGGAACGGACTAGCGGGGACCTACGAGCAGTACTTC.

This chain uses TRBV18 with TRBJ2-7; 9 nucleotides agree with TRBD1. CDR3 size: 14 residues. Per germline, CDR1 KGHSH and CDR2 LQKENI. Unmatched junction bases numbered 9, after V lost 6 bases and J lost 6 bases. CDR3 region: CASSQGTGTFEQYF. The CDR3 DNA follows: TGTGCCAGCTCTCAAGGGACAGGGACTTTCGAGCAGTACTTC.

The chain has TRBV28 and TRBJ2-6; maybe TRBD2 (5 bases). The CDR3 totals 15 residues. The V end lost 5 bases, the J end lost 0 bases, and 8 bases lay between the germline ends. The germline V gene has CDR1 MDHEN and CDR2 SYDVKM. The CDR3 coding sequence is TGTGCCAGCAGTCCCCGGGGCTCTGGGGCCAACGTCCTGACTTTC. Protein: CASSPRGSGANVLTF.

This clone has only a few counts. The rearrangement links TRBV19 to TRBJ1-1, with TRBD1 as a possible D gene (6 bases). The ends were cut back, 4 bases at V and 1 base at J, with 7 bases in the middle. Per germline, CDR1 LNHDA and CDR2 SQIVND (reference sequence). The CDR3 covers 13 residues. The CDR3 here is CASSKGQNTEAFF. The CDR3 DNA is TGTGCCAGTAGTAAGGGACAGAACACTGAAGCTTTCTTT.

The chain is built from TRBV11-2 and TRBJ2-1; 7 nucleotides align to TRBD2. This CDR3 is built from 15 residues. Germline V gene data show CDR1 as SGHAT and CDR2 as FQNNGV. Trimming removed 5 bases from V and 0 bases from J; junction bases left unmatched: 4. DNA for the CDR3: TGTGCCAGCAGCATCGGGGGGAGCTCCTACAATGAGCAGTTCTTC. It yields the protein CASSIGGSSYNEQFF.

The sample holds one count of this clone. The CDR3 sequence: CASSTSGRFTGELFF. The CDR3 region has the DNA TGTGCCAGCAGTACTAGCGGGAGATTCACCGGGGAGCTGTTTTTT. The chain joins TRBV2 to TRBJ2-2, with 11 bases matching TRBD2. The germline V gene has CDR1 SNHLY and CDR2 FYNNEI. This CDR3 region has 15 residues. V was clipped by 5 bases and J by 4 bases; unmatched bases: 3.

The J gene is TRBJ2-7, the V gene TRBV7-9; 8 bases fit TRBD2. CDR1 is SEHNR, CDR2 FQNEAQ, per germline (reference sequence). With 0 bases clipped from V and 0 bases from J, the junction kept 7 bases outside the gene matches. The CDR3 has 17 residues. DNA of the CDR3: TGTGCCAGCAGCTTAGCGACTGCCGGGACTAGCTCCTACGAGCAGTACTTC. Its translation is CASSLATAGTSSYEQYF.

CDR3 amino acids: CASSPGTTQETQYF. The CDR3 nucleotides read TGTGCCAGCAGCCCCGGGACTACCCAAGAGACCCAGTACTTC. This chain joins TRBV4-2 and TRBJ2-5; TRBD2 matches at 7 bases. V was clipped by 4 bases and J by 1 base; unmatched bases: 3. In germline, CDR1 is LGHNA, CDR2 YNFKEQ. The CDR3 loop spans 14 amino acids.

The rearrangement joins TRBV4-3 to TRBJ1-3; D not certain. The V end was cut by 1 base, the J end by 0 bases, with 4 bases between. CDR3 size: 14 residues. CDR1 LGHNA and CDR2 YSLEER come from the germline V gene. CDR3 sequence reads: CASSQGSSGNTIYF. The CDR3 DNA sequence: TGCGCCAGCAGCCAAGGGAGCTCTGGAAACACCATATATTTT.

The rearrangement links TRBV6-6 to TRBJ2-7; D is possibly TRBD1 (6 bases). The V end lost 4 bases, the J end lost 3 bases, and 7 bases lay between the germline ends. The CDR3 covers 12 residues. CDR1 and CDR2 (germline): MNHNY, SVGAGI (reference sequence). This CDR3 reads CASSLQGYEQYF. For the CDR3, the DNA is TGTGCCAGCAGTTTACAGGGCTACGAGCAGTACTTC.

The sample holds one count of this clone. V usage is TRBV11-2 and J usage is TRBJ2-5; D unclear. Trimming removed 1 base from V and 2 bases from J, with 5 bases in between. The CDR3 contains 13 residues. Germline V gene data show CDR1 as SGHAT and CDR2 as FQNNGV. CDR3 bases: TGTGCCAGCAGCTTAGGGCAGCAAGAGACCCAGTACTTC. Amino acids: CASSLGQQETQYF.

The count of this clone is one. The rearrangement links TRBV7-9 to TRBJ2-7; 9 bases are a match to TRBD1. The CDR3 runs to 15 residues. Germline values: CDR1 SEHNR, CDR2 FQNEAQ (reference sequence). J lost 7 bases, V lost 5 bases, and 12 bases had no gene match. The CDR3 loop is CASSRAGTGPWEQYV. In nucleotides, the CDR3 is TGTGCCAGCAGCCGAGCCGGGACAGGGCCCTGGGAGCAGTACGTC.